These 21 T cell receptor beta chains were all obtained from the same sample, sequenced in a study of cytomegalovirus exposure and HLA in healthy donors (dated by TCRdb to about 2017). Receptors were amplified or captured by the immunoSEQ multiplex PCR assay. A mixture of 60 forward primers for TCR Vbeta segments and 13 reverse primers for TCR Jbeta segments was used in the multiplex PCR. As stored in TCRdb, this immuneACCESS dataset retains in-frame rearrangements with V and J assigned. A fraction of the clones does not appear; measured against another copy, unresolved V genes explain less than half of the discrepancy, and the remainder lacks a known reason. The sample profile shows about 200,000 clones; 70% to 80% of them were found once. Of the sample, 0.2% to 0.25% falls within the top ten clones. Sequencing used PBMCs. The receptors shown here come from a girl aged 2-15 years in good health and CMV-seronegative.

In nucleotides, the CDR3 is TGTGCCAGCAGCTCAAACAGCTTGCGGGGCTATGGCTACACCTTC. The encoded protein is CASSSNSLRGYGYTF. The chain is built from TRBV7-9 and TRBJ1-2, with D unclear. The CDR3 extends over 15 amino acids. CDR1 is SEHNR, CDR2 FQNEAQ, per germline (reference sequence). Trimming shortened V by 4 bases and J by 4 bases, and 16 bases separated the two germline ends.

The chain joins TRBV19 to TRBJ1-6, with 9 bases that match TRBD1. With 3 bases clipped from V and 0 bases from J, the junction kept 6 bases outside the gene matches. The germline CDR1 and CDR2 sequences are LNHDA and SQIVND (reference sequence). The CDR3 runs 18 residues. The CDR3 DNA is TGTGCCAGTAGTATCCCCTCGACAGGGGGCTCCTATAATTCACCCCTCCACTTT. Translation gives CASSIPSTGGSYNSPLHF.

The chain recombines TRBV7-2 with TRBJ2-7; D not resolved. Trimming removed 4 bases from V and 10 bases from J, with 11 bases in between. Germline CDR1 is SGHTA and CDR2 is FQGNSA. This CDR3 region has 11 residues. The CDR3 DNA sequence: TGTGCCAGCAGCTCTTACACCTTCCAGTACTTC. It yields the protein CASSSYTFQYF.

This chain uses TRBV29-1 with TRBJ2-5; D is perhaps TRBD2 (5 bases). CDR3 size: 16 residues. Germline V gene lookup returns CDR1 SQVTM and CDR2 ANQGSEA. V was shortened by 8 bases and J by 5 bases, with 27 bases between the two germline ends. CDR3: CSIRGEGETARETQYF. The CDR3 DNA reads as TGCAGCATACGCGGCGAGGGAGAGACCGCGCGGGAGACCCAGTACTTC.

Regarding this clone: At one end, the junction sequence differs from germline, possibly due to a read error. The chain employs TRBV7-9 and TRBJ2-7; tentatively, D is TRBD1 (5 bases). CDR1 is SEHNR, CDR2 FQNEAQ, per germline (reference sequence). The CDR3 contains 11 residues. The CDR3 spells CSSSLGAEQYF. The CDR3 DNA sequence: TGTTCCAGCAGCTTAGGGGCCGAGCAGTACTTC. The complete variable domain, with remaining parts taken from reference TRBV7-9 and TRBJ2-7, reads DTGVSQNPRHKITKRGQNVTFRCDPISEHNRLYWYRQTLGQGPEFLTYFQNEAQLEKSRLLSDRFSAERPKGSFSTLEIQRTEQGDSAMYLCSSSLGAEQYFGPGTRLTVT.

The J gene is TRBJ2-3, the V gene TRBV14; TRBD2 aligns across 7 bases. This CDR3 has 14 amino acids. Germline CDR1 is SGHDN and CDR2 is FVKESK. J was trimmed by 5 bases and V by 5 bases; bases with no gene match: 7. The CDR3 protein is CASSRDYNKDTQYF. In DNA form, the CDR3 reads TGTGCCAGCAGCAGGGACTACAACAAAGATACGCAGTATTTT.

The chain uses TRBV9 and TRBJ2-3; 8 nucleotides align to TRBD1. V lost 1 base and J lost 5; bases outside the gene matches: 9. The CDR3 length is 16 residues. The germline CDR1 and CDR2 sequences are SGDLS and YYNGEE. The CDR3 DNA reads as TGTGCCAGCAGCGTAAGCGCGGGCACAGGGGGAGATACGCAGTATTTT. Protein product: CASSVSAGTGGDTQYF.

The chain combines TRBV9 with TRBJ1-4; D remains unclear. Trimming removed 0 bases from V and 6 bases from J, with 6 bases in between. Germline values: CDR1 SGDLS, CDR2 YYNGEE. The CDR3 is 13 residues long. CDR3 DNA sequence: TGTGCCAGCAGCGTAGAGGACTATGAAAAACTGTTTTTT. Its protein is CASSVEDYEKLFF.

The chain recombines TRBV7-3 with TRBJ1-1, with D possibly being TRBD1 (6 bases). The CDR3 covers 14 residues. V gave up 4 bases and J gave up 1 base, with 10 bases separating them. The germline V gene encodes CDR1 SGHTA and CDR2 FQGTGA. CDR3 sequence (DNA): TGTGCCAGCAGCTGGACAGTTGGGAACACTGAAGCTTTCTTT. It encodes CASSWTVGNTEAFF.

The genes are TRBV2 and TRBJ2-7, with TRBD2 as a possible D gene (7 bases). The V end was cut by 5 bases, the J end by 4 bases, with 15 bases between. Germline CDR1 is SNHLY and CDR2 is FYNNEI. The CDR3 runs 14 residues. The CDR3 DNA follows: TGTGCCAGCAGTCTCCAAGGGGGGGGTTACGAGCAGTACTTC. It translates to CASSLQGGGYEQYF.

This clone was recorded once. The V and J genes are TRBV9 and TRBJ1-5; D call uncertain. Germline assignment: CDR1 SGDLS and CDR2 YYNGEE. The CDR3 is made up of 15 amino acids. V lost 0 bases and J lost 1, with 8 bases in between. The CDR3 sequence: CASSVDYSSNQPQHF. CDR3 in DNA: TGTGCCAGCAGCGTAGATTACAGCAGCAATCAGCCCCAGCATTTT.

V and J are TRBV18 and TRBJ1-6; TRBD1 might be the D (6 bases). Per germline, CDR1 KGHSH and CDR2 LQKENI. The CDR3 has 15 residues. Trimming shortened V by 4 bases and J by 8 bases, and 15 bases separated the two germline ends. In DNA, the CDR3 is TGTGCCAGCTCACTTACGGCAGGGGATTATTCACCCCTCCACTTT. Protein: CASSLTAGDYSPLHF. Using reference TRBV18 and TRBJ1-6 for the parts outside the CDR3, the full variable domain is NAGVMQNPRHLVRRRGQEARLRCSPMKGHSHVYWYRQLPEEGLKFMVYLQKENIIDESGMPKERFSAEFPKEGPSILRIQQVVRGDSAAYFCASSLTAGDYSPLHFGNGTRLTVT.

This clone was observed a single time. The chain joins TRBV11-2 to TRBJ1-2, with 9 bases fitting TRBD1. Unmatched junction bases numbered 16, after V lost 5 bases and J lost 6 bases. The CDR3 covers 17 residues. CDR1 and CDR2 from the germline V gene are SGHAT and FQNNGV. The CDR3, as DNA: TGTGCCAGCAGCACCCTCCAGGGACAGGGAGTTGGGGATGGCTACACCTTC. Residues: CASSTLQGQGVGDGYTF.

The J gene is TRBJ2-3, the V gene TRBV10-3; no definite D call. V was cut by 6 bases and J by 2 bases, with 3 bases left in between. The length of the CDR3 is 11 residues. In germline, CDR1 is ENHRY, CDR2 SYGVKD. The CDR3 nucleotides read TGTGCCATCAGCTCCACAGATACGCAGTATTTT. Translated: CAISSTDTQYF.

The chain has TRBV11-2 and TRBJ2-5; 14 bases are a match to TRBD2. CDR3 size: 19 residues. With V trimmed by 1 base and J by 2 bases, 9 bases remained unmatched. Germline V lookup: CDR1 SGHAT, CDR2 FQNNGV. This CDR3 is CASSLVHGTSGSRQETQYF. The CDR3 region has the DNA TGTGCCAGCAGCTTAGTACACGGGACTAGCGGGAGTCGGCAAGAGACCCAGTACTTC.

This sequence joins TRBV2 and TRBJ2-5, with 11 bases aligning to TRBD2. The J call is in doubt because the DNA end fits TRBJ2-7 better. This CDR3 spans 15 amino acids. The germline V gene has CDR1 SNHLY and CDR2 FYNNEI. The CDR3 nucleotides read TGTGCCAGCAGCGTAGCGGGAGGGCTCCGGAACGAGCAGTACTTC. It specifies CASSVAGGLRNEQYF.

The chain carries TRBV19 and TRBJ2-1; the D gene is possibly TRBD2 (5 bases). The V end lost 1 base, the J end lost 2 bases, and 9 bases lay between the germline ends. Germline V lookup: CDR1 LNHDA, CDR2 SQIVND (reference sequence). This CDR3 has 15 residues. In nucleotides, the CDR3 is TGTGCCAGTAGTATAGGAGCGGCTCCCTACAATGAGCAGTTCTTC. Translation gives CASSIGAAPYNEQFF.

This clone was seen just once. V is TRBV19 and J is TRBJ1-4, with a tentative D call TRBD1 (5 bases). Looked up from germline, CDR1 is LNHDA and CDR2 is SQIVND (reference sequence). The CDR3 is 14 residues long. V dropped 3 bases and J dropped 5 bases, with 10 bases sitting between them. CDR3 nucleotide sequence: TGTGCCAGTAGTATGGGGCCGGTAAATGAAAAACTGTTTTTT. As protein: CASSMGPVNEKLFF.

The chain joins TRBV14 to TRBJ2-7; D remains unclear. Germline-derived CDR1 and CDR2 are SGHDN and FVKESK. This CDR3 contains 13 residues. Trimming left V 1 base short and J 5 bases short, with 9 bases between. Here the CDR3 reads CASSQVSRNEQYF. The CDR3 region has the DNA TGTGCCAGCAGCCAAGTGTCGCGGAACGAGCAGTACTTC. Drawing the rest from reference TRBV14 and TRBJ2-7, the complete variable domain is EAGVTQFPSHSVIEKGQTVTLRCDPISGHDNLYWYRRVMGKEIKFLLHFVKESKQDESGMPNNRFLAERTGGTYSTLKVQPAELEDSGVYFCASSQVSRNEQYFGPGTRLTVT.

The genes are TRBV7-9 and TRBJ1-1, with D uncertain. The CDR3 covers 13 residues. Trimming took 5 bases from V and 8 from J, leaving 15 bases between them. CDR1 is SEHNR and CDR2 is FQNEAQ in the germline V gene (reference sequence). CDR3 loop: CASSPGDTREAFF. For the CDR3, the DNA is TGTGCCAGCAGCCCCGGCGACACCCGAGAAGCTTTCTTT.

The chain is built from TRBV19 and TRBJ2-3; no reliable D call. Germline CDR1 reads LNHDA; CDR2 reads SQIVND (reference sequence). Trimming shortened V by 6 bases and J by 1 base, and 11 bases separated the two germline ends. This CDR3 has 14 amino acids. The CDR3 nucleotides are TGTGCCAGTAGCGGCCGGGTTCGCACAGATACGCAGTATTTT. Protein: CASSGRVRTDTQYF.